This T cell receptor (beta chain) was captured in a study of T cells in Graves' hyperthyroidism and ophthalmopathy. From RNA transcripts, TCR beta CDR3 regions were amplified. The TCR CDR3 was amplified in a first-round RT-PCR using the HTBI primer set. One entry per CDR3 protein results from TCRdb running MiXCR on the multiplex PCR reads. Of approximately 500,000 distinct CDR3 sequences listed, roughly 46% were seen once; the top ten hold approximately 7.5%. Germline loops: CDR1 DFQATT, CDR2 SNEGSKA (reference sequence). This CDR3 is built from 12 residues. V was shortened by 6 bases and J by 11 bases, with 19 bases between the two germline ends.

The rearrangement links TRBV20-1 to TRBJ2-5; D is possibly TRBD1 or TRBD2 (5 bases each). Input material: peripheral blood or thyroid tissue (not recorded which). The source is a woman aged 18-29 years with Graves' hyperthyroidism. The CDR3: CSAAGAGNEQYF. The CDR3 bases are TGCAGTGCGGCCGGGGCAGGGAATGAGCAGTACTTC.